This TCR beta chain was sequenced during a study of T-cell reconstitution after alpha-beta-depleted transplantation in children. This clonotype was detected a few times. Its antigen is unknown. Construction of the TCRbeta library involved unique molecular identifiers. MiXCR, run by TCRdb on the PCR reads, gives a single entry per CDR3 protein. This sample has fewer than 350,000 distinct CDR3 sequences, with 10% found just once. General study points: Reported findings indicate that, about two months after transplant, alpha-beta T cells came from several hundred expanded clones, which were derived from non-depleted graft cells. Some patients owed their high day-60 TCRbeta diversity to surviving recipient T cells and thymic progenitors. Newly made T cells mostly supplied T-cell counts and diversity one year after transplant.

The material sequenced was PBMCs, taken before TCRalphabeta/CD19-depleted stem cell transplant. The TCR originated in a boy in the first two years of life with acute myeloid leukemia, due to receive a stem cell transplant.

CDR3 loop: CASSLNPHDRGYNEQFF. CDR3 in DNA: TGTGCCAGCAGCTTAAATCCCCACGACAGGGGATACAATGAGCAGTTCTTC. The J gene is TRBJ2-1, the V gene TRBV7-3; 8 nucleotides match TRBD1. Germline-derived CDR1 and CDR2 are SGHTA and FQGTGA. The CDR3 loop spans 17 amino acids. Trimming took 1 base from V and 4 from J; bases not matched to a gene: 9. The entire variable domain, with the rest obtained from reference TRBV7-3 and TRBJ2-1, is as follows: GAGVSQTPSNKVTEKGKYVELRCDPISGHTALYWYRQSLGQGPEFLIYFQGTGAADDSGLPNDRFFAVRPEGSVSTLKIQRTERGDSAVYLCASSLNPHDRGYNEQFFGPGTRLTVL.